This T cell receptor beta chain was recorded in a study of post-analysis software for immune sequencing data. Unique-molecular-identifier-tagged TCR beta cDNA libraries were used. Input populations of about 0.9 to 10 million T cells gave rise to 500,000 or so cDNA molecules. A single record per CDR3 protein comes from TCRdb applying MiXCR to the PCR reads. This sample yields 750,000 to 950,000 distinct CDR3 sequences, of which approximately 57% are seen a single time; under 6% belongs to the top ten. This TCR came from a girl aged 10-17 years with multiple sclerosis. Input material: blood.

The CDR3 nucleotides are TGTGCCAGCAGTCCAGACAGGTTCGGGAGTGGCTACACCTTC. Its translation is CASSPDRFGSGYTF. This rearrangement joins TRBV27 to TRBJ1-2; TRBD1 is a possible D gene (6 bases). V was shortened by 5 bases and J by 7 bases, with 17 bases between the two germline ends. This CDR3 spans 14 amino acids. Per the germline V gene, CDR1 is MNHEY and CDR2 is SMNVEV (reference sequence).